What follows are 16 T cell receptor beta chains derived from one specimen sequenced in a study of vaccination and CD4 T cells after COVID-19. With the Oncomine TCR Beta short-read assay, DNA from cultured CD4+ T cells was sequenced. TCRdb processed the PCR reads anew with MiXCR; each CDR3 protein has one entry. This sample yields around 5,900 distinct CDR3 sequences, of which more than 50% are seen a single time; 22% belongs to the top ten. Treatment in this sample: roughly 11-day PBMC culture with coronavirus spike peptide pools or control peptides (ViraFEST assay). Antigens of these TCRs are unknown. The sample consisted of CD4+ T cells from blood, cultured in vitro. The source of these receptors is a human donor who had recovered from COVID-19.

This clonotype has a handful of counts. The chain links TRBV6-1 to TRBJ2-7, with D possibly being TRBD1 (6 bases). This CDR3 comprises 15 residues. V lost 5 bases to trimming and J lost 2 bases, with 16 bases between them. Germline CDR1 is MNHNS and CDR2 is SASEGT. CDR3 sequence: CASSTSGTPAYEQYF. The CDR3 DNA reads as TGTGCCAGCAGTACCTCCGGGACACCCGCCTACGAGCAGTACTTC.

The V gene is TRBV7-9, the J gene TRBJ1-2, with TRBD1 matching over 12 bases. The V segment lost 4 bases and the J segment 8 bases; nucleotides outside the gene matches: 5. The germline V gene encodes CDR1 SEHNR and CDR2 FQNEAQ (reference sequence). The CDR3 extends over 14 amino acids. The CDR3 sequence is CASSSGQGAFGYTF. CDR3 sequence (DNA): TGTGCCAGCAGCTCGGGACAGGGGGCGTTCGGCTACACCTTC.

DNA for the CDR3: TGCAGTCATCGGGACATCAATCAGCCCCAGCATTTT. Its protein is CSHRDINQPQHF. The genes are TRBV20-1 and TRBJ1-5; D possibly corresponds to TRBD1 (6 bases). Germline V gene sequence: CDR1 DFQATT, CDR2 SNEGSKA (reference sequence). V was shortened by 8 bases and J by 3 bases, with 11 bases between the two germline ends. The CDR3 runs to 12 residues.

CDR3 DNA sequence: TGTGCCAGCACTGGGTACATGAACACTGAAGCTTTCTTT. The encoded protein is CASTGYMNTEAFF. The chain is built from TRBV6-1 and TRBJ1-1; D not resolved. Trimming stripped 7 bases from V and 0 bases from J, with 9 bases between. Looked up from germline, CDR1 is MNHNS and CDR2 is SASEGT. This CDR3 is built from 13 residues.

The genes are TRBV19 and TRBJ1-5; 7 bases agree with TRBD1. Germline V gene data show CDR1 as LNHDA and CDR2 as SQIVND (reference sequence). Losses at the gene ends were 3 bases for V and 4 bases for J; bases not matched to a gene: 12. This CDR3 comprises 17 residues. The CDR3 loop is CASSILAGGIGNQPQHF. The CDR3 nucleotides read TGTGCCAGTAGTATCTTGGCAGGGGGGATAGGAAATCAGCCCCAGCATTTT.

The rearrangement links TRBV10-1 to TRBJ2-1; D is ambiguous. The CDR3 has 12 amino acids. V lost 4 bases and J 14 bases, leaving 15 bases between the germline ends. CDR1 is WNHNN and CDR2 is SYGVQD in the germline V gene (reference sequence). CDR3 in amino acids: CASSGLAELKFF. DNA for the CDR3: TGCGCCAGCAGTGGACTGGCGGAGTTGAAGTTCTTC.

The genes are TRBV30 and TRBJ2-3; the D gene is possibly TRBD2 (5 bases). The CDR3 has 16 residues. The V gene lost 0 bases and the J gene lost 1 base, with 14 bases spanning the gap. Germline V CDR1 and CDR2: GTSNPN, SVGIG (reference sequence). CDR3 sequence (DNA): TGTGCCTGGAGTGTGGAGCGCTGGGGAGGCACAGATACGCAGTATTTT. Protein product: CAWSVERWGGTDTQYF. The full variable domain, rest sourced from reference TRBV30 and TRBJ2-3, is SQTIHQWPATLVQPVGSPLSLECTVEGTSNPNLYWYRQAAGRGLQLLFYSVGIGQISSEVPQNLSASRPQDRQFILSSKKLLLSDSGFYLCAWSVERWGGTDTQYFGPGTRLTVL.

The chain links TRBV5-1 to TRBJ1-2, with a weak D call TRBD1 (5 bases). Germline CDR1 and CDR2: SGHRS and YFSETQ. The CDR3 runs 14 residues. With 0 bases removed from V and 2 bases from J, the gap between germline ends came to 8 bases. CDR3 protein: CASSLGGENYGYTF. CDR3 coding DNA: TGCGCCAGCAGCTTGGGGGGCGAAAACTATGGCTACACCTTC.

The chain has TRBV5-1 and TRBJ2-3; the D is unclear. This CDR3 is 13 amino acids long. Germline values: CDR1 SGHRS, CDR2 YFSETQ. V shed 5 bases and J shed 3 bases, with 10 bases lying between them. The chain's CDR3 is CASSNDGTDTQYF. The CDR3 DNA sequence: TGCGCCAGCAGTAACGACGGTACAGATACGCAGTATTTT. The complete variable domain, with remaining parts taken from reference TRBV5-1 and TRBJ2-3, reads KAGVTQTPRYLIKTRGQQVTLSCSPISGHRSVSWYQQTPGQGLQFLFEYFSETQRNKGNFPGRFSGRQFSNSRSEMNVSTLELGDSALYLCASSNDGTDTQYFGPGTRLTVL.

This sequence joins TRBV12-3 or TRBV12-4 and TRBJ2-1; D is undetermined. The CDR3 length is 12 residues. V dropped 3 bases and J dropped 9 bases, with 9 bases sitting between them. In DNA form, the CDR3 reads TGTGCCAGCAGTTTGGCCCCTTTTGAGCAGTTCTTC. It translates to CASSLAPFEQFF.

V is TRBV7-9 and J is TRBJ1-5; D is uncertain. The CDR3 runs 15 residues. Trimming pared 2 bases from V and 5 bases from J, leaving 13 bases between. CDR1 is SEHNR and CDR2 is FQNEAQ in the germline V gene (reference sequence). The CDR3: CASSLHGNEDQPQHF. The CDR3 nucleotides are TGTGCCAGCAGCTTACACGGGAACGAAGATCAGCCCCAGCATTTT.

This clonotype has more than one count but fewer than ten. The CDR3 DNA is TGTGCCAGCAGGAGCCGGGACGGTAGGAATCAGCCCCAGCATTTT. Encoded protein: CASRSRDGRNQPQHF. The V call is TRBV6-1, the J call TRBJ1-5, with a tentative D call TRBD1 (5 bases). Germline CDR1 reads MNHNS; CDR2 reads SASEGT. This CDR3 spans 15 amino acids. V lost 6 bases to trimming and J lost 4 bases, with 16 bases between them.

The chain carries TRBV28 and TRBJ1-2; tentative D call: TRBD1 (5 bases). V was pared by 3 bases and J by 0 bases, with 14 bases between. The CDR3 is 16 residues long. Germline loops: CDR1 MDHEN, CDR2 SYDVKM. This chain's CDR3 is CASSLNRWGPNYGYTF. In DNA form, the CDR3 reads TGTGCCAGCAGTTTGAATCGGTGGGGACCTAACTATGGCTACACCTTC.

The V call is TRBV7-2, the J call TRBJ2-3, with D unclear. The germline V and J ends were trimmed by 2 bases and 2 bases, with 8 bases remaining between them. This CDR3 region has 14 residues. The germline CDR1 and CDR2 sequences are SGHTA and FQGNSA. The CDR3 coding sequence is TGTGCCAGCAGCTTAAGGGCCCTCACAGATACGCAGTATTTT. This translates into CASSLRALTDTQYF.

The rearrangement links TRBV20-1 to TRBJ2-7, with D tentatively TRBD1 or TRBD2 (6 bases each). Germline V CDR1 and CDR2: DFQATT, SNEGSKA (reference sequence). This CDR3 region has 14 residues. Trimming took 2 bases from V and 1 from J, leaving 12 bases between them. For the CDR3, the DNA is TGCAGTGCTAGATTGGGGGGCCAGTCCTACGAGCAGTACTTC. Encoded protein: CSARLGGQSYEQYF.

V is TRBV7-2 and J is TRBJ2-3; 13 bases line up with TRBD2. J gave up 0 bases and V 5 bases, and 11 bases lay outside the gene matches. CDR1 and CDR2 from the germline V gene are SGHTA and FQGNSA. CDR3 length equals 19 residues. The CDR3 DNA sequence: TGTGCCAGCAGCAACCGCCGGACTAGCGGGGGATATAGCACAGATACGCAGTATTTT. Amino acid sequence: CASSNRRTSGGYSTDTQYF.